The 23 T cell receptor beta chains given below trace back to one sample, sequenced in a study of T cell responses to AZD1222 COVID-19 vaccine. Sequencing was performed with immunoSEQ multiplex PCR; in TCRdb, only in-frame clones are kept and a portion is missing. Among under 200,000 clones listed, more than 70% were seen once. Material: peripheral blood, obtained on day 0 of AZD1222 vaccination. The receptors were sampled from an adult in good health.

CDR3 amino acids: CASTSASGRTDTQYF. For the CDR3, the DNA is TGCGCCAGCACATCGGCTAGCGGGCGCACAGATACGCAGTATTTT. The chain recombines TRBV5-1 with TRBJ2-3, with 8 nucleotides matching TRBD2. In germline, CDR1 is SGHRS, CDR2 YFSETQ. With 6 bases clipped from V and 1 base from J, the junction kept 7 bases outside the gene matches. The CDR3 spans 15 residues.

This rearrangement joins TRBV28 to TRBJ1-2; D remains unclear. Germline V lookup: CDR1 MDHEN, CDR2 SYDVKM. The V and J ends lost 2 bases and 2 bases respectively, with 9 bases between them. This CDR3 has 14 residues. CDR3 amino acids: CASSLNDPNYGYTF. The CDR3 DNA reads TGTGCCAGCAGTTTAAACGATCCGAACTATGGCTACACCTTC.

This chain joins TRBV6-2 or TRBV6-3 and TRBJ2-7, with D unclear. The CDR3 has 16 amino acids. Germline CDR1 reads MNHEY; CDR2 reads SVGEGT. The germline V and J ends were trimmed by 2 bases and 3 bases, with 17 bases remaining between them. CDR3: CASSYGTVSLDYEQYF. The CDR3 nucleotides read TGTGCCAGCAGTTACGGAACCGTGAGTTTGGACTACGAGCAGTACTTC.

V and J are TRBV4-1 and TRBJ1-5, with 7 bases lining up with TRBD1. V lost 0 bases to trimming and J lost 10 bases; unmatched junction nucleotides: 24. Germline-derived CDR1 and CDR2 are MGHRA and YSYEKL. The CDR3 length is 20 residues. The CDR3 nucleotides are TGCGCCAGCAGCCAAGACGCCGGGACAGCCTTCTTGGGGGACTTCGACCCCCAGCATTTT. Its translation: CASSQDAGTAFLGDFDPQHF.

The chain is built from TRBV9 and TRBJ2-1, with D tentatively TRBD1 (7 bases). Trimming cost V 0 bases and J 4 bases, with 11 bases left between them. The CDR3 covers 15 residues. CDR1 is SGDLS and CDR2 is YYNGEE in the germline V gene. The CDR3 coding sequence is TGTGCCAGCAGCGTAGACCAGGGGGGTTACAATGAGCAGTTCTTC. Translating gives CASSVDQGGYNEQFF. Full variable domain (missing parts from reference TRBV9 and TRBJ2-1): DSGVTQTPKHLITATGQRVTLRCSPRSGDLSVYWYQQSLDQGLQFLIQYYNGEERAKGNILERFSAQQFPDLHSELNLSSLELGDSALYFCASSVDQGGYNEQFFGPGTRLTVL.

The CDR3 nucleotides are TGTGCCATCAGGTTGAATGACTATGGCTACACCTTC. Amino acid sequence: CAIRLNDYGYTF. V gene TRBV10-3 combines with J gene TRBJ1-2; no clear D gene. The V gene lost 6 bases and the J gene lost 3 bases, with 8 bases spanning the gap. The CDR3 loop spans 12 amino acids. CDR1 is ENHRY and CDR2 is SYGVKD in the germline V gene.

This clone was seen only once. CDR3 coding DNA: TGTGCCAGCAGGTCTACAGGAAACAATCAGCCCCAGCATTTT. Translated: CASRSTGNNQPQHF. The chain carries TRBV6-5 and TRBJ1-5; the D gene is possibly TRBD1 (5 bases). V was shortened by 6 bases and J by 3 bases, with 12 bases between the two germline ends. Per germline, CDR1 MNHEY and CDR2 SVGAGI. The CDR3 totals 14 residues.

The CDR3 here is CAGKDRDGYTF. CDR3 coding DNA: TGCGCCGGGAAGGACAGGGACGGCTACACCTTC. The chain employs TRBV10-2 and TRBJ1-2; TRBD1 matches 8 bases. J was trimmed by 8 bases and V by 11 bases; bases with no gene match: 7. There are 11 residues in the CDR3. Germline loops: CDR1 WSHSY, CDR2 SAAADI.

The chain uses TRBV7-2 and TRBJ2-7, with TRBD2 as a possible D gene (5 bases). V gave up 0 bases and J gave up 5 bases, with 11 bases separating them. CDR1 and CDR2 (germline): SGHTA, FQGNSA. The CDR3 is 14 residues long. The CDR3 nucleotides are TGTGCCAGCAGCTTAGCGTCTCACGGGAACGAGCAGTACTTC. It yields the protein CASSLASHGNEQYF.

CDR3 protein: CASSQDLVLTGSNEQFF. As DNA, the CDR3 is TGCGCCAGCAGCCAAGACCTCGTATTGACAGGGTCCAATGAGCAGTTCTTC. The chain joins TRBV4-3 to TRBJ2-1; 7 bases fit TRBD1. The CDR3 length is 17 residues. CDR1 is LGHNA and CDR2 is YSLEER in the germline V gene. V shed 0 bases and J 6 bases; nucleotides not matched to a gene: 11.

The chain carries TRBV9 and TRBJ1-2; D not resolved. The CDR3 is made up of 14 amino acids. The V gene lost 2 bases and the J gene lost 4 bases, with 12 bases spanning the gap. CDR1 and CDR2 (germline): SGDLS, YYNGEE. The CDR3 sequence: CASSVQDGAYGYTF. CDR3 coding DNA: TGTGCCAGCAGCGTTCAGGACGGAGCCTATGGCTACACCTTC.

The chain couples TRBV18 to TRBJ1-1; D ambiguous. Germline CDR1 KGHSH, CDR2 LQKENI. V was shortened by 2 bases and J by 1 base, with 11 bases between the two germline ends. The CDR3 has 15 amino acids. CDR3 protein: CASSPSEARNTEAFF. CDR3 sequence (DNA): TGTGCCAGCTCACCAAGTGAGGCAAGGAACACTGAAGCTTTCTTT.

The rearrangement links TRBV2 to TRBJ2-1; 9 bases are shared with TRBD1. CDR1 is SNHLY, CDR2 FYNNEI, per germline. V gave up 5 bases and J gave up 5 bases; unmatched junction bases: 10. The CDR3 length is 16 residues. The CDR3 here is CASSRMGGQGNNEQFF. The CDR3, as DNA: TGTGCCAGCAGTCGAATGGGGGGACAGGGAAACAATGAGCAGTTCTTC.

This clone was picked up one time. The genes are TRBV5-4 and TRBJ2-2; the match to TRBD1 covers 7 bases. Germline-derived CDR1 and CDR2 are SGHNT and YYREEE (reference sequence). The CDR3 spans 16 residues. Germline trimming cut 3 bases from V and 7 bases from J; bases unmatched to any gene: 12. The CDR3 loop reads CASSSLRAGGIGELFF. The CDR3, as DNA: TGTGCCAGCAGCTCCCTTCGGGCAGGGGGTATCGGGGAGCTGTTTTTT.

The V and J genes are TRBV6-5 and TRBJ1-2, with D possibly TRBD1 on 5 matching bases. This CDR3 is 15 amino acids long. CDR1 and CDR2 (germline): MNHEY, SVGAGI. The V end was cut by 8 bases, the J end by 3 bases, with 19 bases between. The CDR3 DNA reads TGTGCCAGCCAAAAGGGGACTGGATCTGACTATGGCTACACCTTC. Its protein product is CASQKGTGSDYGYTF.

This clone was seen a few times. V gene TRBV28 combines with J gene TRBJ1-5, with 7 nucleotides matching TRBD1. The CDR3 is made up of 15 amino acids. V gave up 5 bases and J gave up 6 bases; unmatched junction bases: 10. Looked up from germline, CDR1 is MDHEN and CDR2 is SYDVKM. The CDR3 here is CASSPSTGLGQPQHF. In nucleotides, the CDR3 is TGTGCCAGCAGTCCTTCGACAGGGCTTGGTCAGCCCCAGCATTTT.

This clone was observed once. The CDR3 DNA is TGTGCCAGCAGCTTAGACGGGGTAGCTGAAGCTTTCTTT. Protein: CASSLDGVAEAFF. The chain employs TRBV7-2 and TRBJ1-1, with D unclear. V was pared by 1 base and J by 6 bases, with 9 bases between. Germline V lookup: CDR1 SGHTA, CDR2 FQGNSA. CDR3 length: 13 amino acids.

The chain has TRBV9 and TRBJ2-4; tentative D call: TRBD2 (6 bases). Between the trimmed V and J ends, which lost 4 bases and 7 bases, there was a span of 15 bases. The CDR3 is made up of 14 amino acids. Germline values: CDR1 SGDLS, CDR2 YYNGEE. CDR3 residues: CASSPGTGGNIQYF. CDR3 in DNA: TGTGCCAGCAGCCCCGGGACTGGTGGGAACATTCAGTACTTC.

This clone has a handful of counts. The chain uses TRBV28 and TRBJ1-2; the D gene is possibly TRBD1 (5 bases). CDR1 and CDR2 (germline): MDHEN, SYDVKM. This CDR3 is built from 14 residues. V lost 7 bases to trimming and J lost 5 bases, with 17 bases between them. The CDR3 is CASTLEGGQYGYTF. The CDR3 DNA is TGTGCCAGCACCCTAGAGGGAGGACAATATGGCTACACCTTC.

This clone was detected a few times. This chain links TRBV6-1 with TRBJ2-5, with 12 bases fitting TRBD2. The CDR3 is made up of 15 amino acids. Germline-derived CDR1 and CDR2 are MNHNS and SASEGT. The V gene end was trimmed by 2 bases and the J gene end by 4 bases; junction bases not matched to a gene: 2. The CDR3 loop is CASSELAGGPETQYF. The CDR3 bases are TGTGCCAGCAGTGAACTAGCGGGGGGGCCAGAGACCCAGTACTTC.

The chain links TRBV23-1 to TRBJ1-5; 9 bases agree with TRBD1. TRBV23-1 is identified as an open reading frame with a role that is uncertain. CDR3 length: 14 residues. The ends lost 6 bases at V and 7 bases at J; junction bases unmatched: 7. The CDR3 nucleotides read TGCGCCAGCAGAAACAGGGGGCGAGGGCAGCCCCAGCATTTT. Its protein is CASRNRGRGQPQHF.

The CDR3 DNA reads TGTGCCAGCAGTCCGGACCACCGGGGGACTGAAGCTTTCTTT. Translating it yields CASSPDHRGTEAFF. The V gene is TRBV6-2 or TRBV6-3, the J gene TRBJ1-1; D is perhaps TRBD1 (5 bases). Germline CDR1 reads MNHEY; CDR2 reads SVGEGT. This CDR3 spans 14 amino acids. Trimming shortened V by 5 bases and J by 5 bases, and 15 bases separated the two germline ends.

CDR3 sequence: CAWTLGAMNTEAFF. The CDR3 region has the DNA TGTGCCTGGACTCTGGGGGCCATGAACACTGAAGCTTTCTTT. The V and J genes are TRBV30 and TRBJ1-1; tentatively, D is TRBD1 (6 bases). The V and J ends lost 4 bases and 0 bases respectively, with 12 bases between them. The germline V gene encodes CDR1 GTSNPN and CDR2 SVGIG (reference sequence). The CDR3 is 14 amino acids.